A single sample is the source of the 29 T cell receptor beta chains below, sequenced in a study of blood T cell repertoires in COVID-19. The table came from immunoSEQ multiplex PCR; TCRdb's copy has only in-frame clones and leaves some out. The profile shows over 400,000 clones, approximately 83% of them singletons. The specimen was peripheral blood. The receptors come from a human donor in a cohort sampled during active COVID-19.

The table lists this clone with a count of one. The CDR3 DNA reads as TGCGCCAGCAGCCGCCGGGACTTAACTACAGATACGCAGTATTTT. It translates to CASSRRDLTTDTQYF. The chain links TRBV5-1 to TRBJ2-3, with D maybe TRBD2 (6 bases). V was shortened by 4 bases and J by 3 bases, with 15 bases between the two germline ends. Germline V gives CDR1 SGHRS, CDR2 YFSETQ. The CDR3 loop spans 15 amino acids.

The J gene is TRBJ2-1, the V gene TRBV2; TRBD2 aligns across 8 bases. V shed 3 bases and J 4 bases; nucleotides not matched to a gene: 8. CDR3 size: 16 residues. The germline CDR1 and CDR2 sequences are SNHLY and FYNNEI. CDR3 region: CASSDTSGSAYNEQFF. The CDR3 nucleotides are TGTGCCAGCAGTGACACTAGCGGAAGCGCTTACAATGAGCAGTTCTTC.

The chain has TRBV6-5 and TRBJ1-2, with D maybe TRBD1 (5 bases). Germline loops: CDR1 MNHEY, CDR2 SVGAGI. V lost 7 bases and J lost 6, with 18 bases in between. This CDR3 spans 14 amino acids. The CDR3 region is CASTPGGFPHGYTF. CDR3 sequence (DNA): TGTGCCAGCACCCCTGGGGGGTTCCCCCATGGCTACACCTTC.

This clone was recorded only once. The chain uses TRBV10-3 and TRBJ2-1; D is perhaps TRBD2 (7 bases). CDR3 size: 14 residues. Germline values: CDR1 ENHRY, CDR2 SYGVKD. With 8 bases removed from V and 6 bases from J, the gap between germline ends came to 17 bases. The CDR3 sequence: CAIGKGEGGNEQFF. As DNA, the CDR3 is TGTGCCATCGGGAAGGGGGAGGGAGGCAATGAGCAGTTCTTC.

With respect to this clone: Other DNA sequences within the sample encode an identical CDR3. V and J are TRBV15 and TRBJ2-4; D unresolved. Germline lookup yields CDR1 LNHNV and CDR2 YYDKDF (reference sequence). There are 16 residues in the CDR3. V was pared by 3 bases and J by 0 bases, with 12 bases between. CDR3 nucleotides: TGTGCCACCAGCAGCCGACACCCTCTAGCCAAAAACATTCAGTACTTC. It is translated as CATSSRHPLAKNIQYF.

V gene TRBV7-9 combines with J gene TRBJ2-2; D uncertain. Germline CDR1 SEHNR, CDR2 FQNEAQ (reference sequence). The V end lost 2 bases, the J end lost 3 bases, and 4 bases lay between the germline ends. This CDR3 is 13 amino acids long. The CDR3 spells CASSLSYTGELFF. Here the CDR3 DNA reads TGTGCCAGCAGCTTATCGTACACCGGGGAGCTGTTTTTT.

This clone was observed a single time. This chain uses TRBV7-9 with TRBJ2-3, with 8 bases that match TRBD1. Germline V gene data show CDR1 as SEHNR and CDR2 as FQNEAQ (reference sequence). The CDR3 contains 14 residues. With V trimmed by 6 bases and J by 5 bases, 7 bases remained unmatched. In DNA, the CDR3 is TGTGCCAGCAGGCAGGGGGCCGGTGTAGATACGCAGTATTTT. Residues: CASRQGAGVDTQYF. The full variable domain, completed using reference TRBV7-9 and TRBJ2-3, is DTGVSQNPRHKITKRGQNVTFRCDPISEHNRLYWYRQTLGQGPEFLTYFQNEAQLEKSRLLSDRFSAERPKGSFSTLEIQRTEQGDSAMYLCASRQGAGVDTQYFGPGTRLTVL.

V gene TRBV15 combines with J gene TRBJ1-2; D possibly corresponds to TRBD1 (6 bases). V was clipped by 0 bases and J by 5 bases, with 13 bases between them. The CDR3 spans 15 residues. CDR1 is LNHNV, CDR2 YYDKDF, per germline (reference sequence). The chain's CDR3 is CATSRDSGQQYGYTF. For the CDR3, the DNA is TGTGCCACCAGCAGAGATTCTGGACAGCAGTATGGCTACACCTTC.

This clone was detected a few times. This chain connects TRBV30 to TRBJ1-2; D is perhaps TRBD1 (5 bases). The germline gives CDR1 GTSNPN, CDR2 SVGIG (reference sequence). Deletions cut 5 bases from V and 2 bases from J, with 9 bases between. The CDR3 is 12 amino acids. The DNA for the CDR3 is TGTGCCTGGTCTTCAGGGAACTATGGCTACACCTTC. Translated: CAWSSGNYGYTF. Supplemented by reference TRBV30 and TRBJ1-2, the full variable domain reads SQTIHQWPATLVQPVGSPLSLECTVEGTSNPNLYWYRQAAGRGLQLLFYSVGIGQISSEVPQNLSASRPQDRQFILSSKKLLLSDSGFYLCAWSSGNYGYTFGSGTRLTVV.

The chain links TRBV7-2 to TRBJ1-1, with 9 bases identical to TRBD1. Germline assignment: CDR1 SGHTA and CDR2 FQGNSA. The CDR3 runs to 14 residues. The junction had 1 base not matched to a gene; V was cut back by 5 bases and J by 0 bases. For the CDR3, the DNA is TGTGCCAGCAGCAGGGACAGGGTGAACACTGAAGCTTTCTTT. Its translation: CASSRDRVNTEAFF.

The chain recombines TRBV30 with TRBJ2-7; D possibly corresponds to TRBD1 (6 bases). Trimming removed 3 bases at V and 0 bases at J, with 12 bases between. This CDR3 is 14 amino acids long. Per germline, CDR1 GTSNPN and CDR2 SVGIG (reference sequence). The CDR3 DNA follows: TGTGCCTGGAGGGATACAGGGAGCTCCTACGAGCAGTACTTC. Translated: CAWRDTGSSYEQYF.

This clone was seen just once. The chain has TRBV5-1 and TRBJ2-1, with 7 bases lining up with TRBD2. The length of the CDR3 is 14 residues. The V gene end was trimmed by 0 bases and the J gene end by 9 bases; junction bases not matched to a gene: 6. Germline V gene data show CDR1 as SGHRS and CDR2 as YFSETQ. The CDR3 region has the DNA TGCGCCAGCAGCTTGGAGCGGGAATATAGTGAGCAGTTCTTC. The encoded protein is CASSLEREYSEQFF.

The rearrangement uses TRBV10-3 and TRBJ2-3; possibly TRBD2 for D (5 bases). The ends were cut back, 0 bases at V and 3 bases at J, with 10 bases in the middle. Germline V gene data show CDR1 as ENHRY and CDR2 as SYGVKD. CDR3 length equals 15 residues. The CDR3 coding sequence is TGTGCCATCAGTGAGTCTACTAGAATGACAGATACGCAGTATTTT. Its protein is CAISESTRMTDTQYF.

The chain is built from TRBV30 and TRBJ2-7, with 11 bases identical to TRBD2. The CDR3 is 13 residues long. Germline loops: CDR1 GTSNPN, CDR2 SVGIG (reference sequence). Unmatched junction bases numbered 0, after V lost 3 bases and J lost 2 bases. The CDR3 is CAWRGLAAYEQYF. The CDR3 DNA sequence: TGTGCCTGGAGGGGACTAGCGGCCTACGAGCAGTACTTC.

The chain is built from TRBV18 and TRBJ2-1; no reliable D call. The length of the CDR3 is 15 residues. In germline, CDR1 is KGHSH, CDR2 LQKENI. The ends were cut back, 3 bases at V and 0 bases at J, with 9 bases in the middle. DNA for the CDR3: TGTGCCAGCTCACCGACACTTAGCTCCTACAATGAGCAGTTCTTC. Its protein product is CASSPTLSSYNEQFF. Together with reference TRBV18 and TRBJ2-1, the CDR3 gives the full variable domain: NAGVMQNPRHLVRRRGQEARLRCSPMKGHSHVYWYRQLPEEGLKFMVYLQKENIIDESGMPKERFSAEFPKEGPSILRIQQVVRGDSAAYFCASSPTLSSYNEQFFGPGTRLTVL.

In its sample, this clone was seen once. This chain links TRBV2 with TRBJ2-7; 9 positions agree with TRBD1. Germline assignment: CDR1 SNHLY and CDR2 FYNNEI. V lost 7 bases, J lost 5 bases, and 9 bases stayed unmatched. The CDR3 spans 14 residues. The CDR3 DNA reads TGTGCCAGCAAACCGGGACAGGGCCCGCACGAGCAGTACTTC. Amino acids: CASKPGQGPHEQYF. The full variable domain, its missing parts supplied by reference TRBV2 and TRBJ2-7, is EPEVTQTPSHQVTQMGQEVILRCVPISNHLYFYWYRQILGQKVEFLVSFYNNEISEKSEIFDDQFSVERPDGSNFTLKIRSTKLEDSAMYFCASKPGQGPHEQYFGPGTRLTVT.

The gene calls are TRBV19 and TRBJ2-3; D is possibly TRBD2 (5 bases). This CDR3 comprises 17 residues. From germline, CDR1 is LNHDA and CDR2 SQIVND (reference sequence). Trimming stripped 9 bases from V and 3 bases from J, with 25 bases between. CDR3 DNA: TGTGCCAGCGCTCCTAGCTCCGATCCCTTCGGGACAGATACGCAGTATTTT. Amino acid sequence: CASAPSSDPFGTDTQYF.

A single count supports this clone. V gene TRBV21-1 combines with J gene TRBJ2-1; TRBD2, the table's D call, was not compared with the DNA. TRBV21-1 represents a pseudogene. CDR3 length: 15 amino acids. This chain's CDR3 is CATTPNQDRGNEQFF. The CDR3 DNA sequence: TGTGCCACCACTCCAAACCAGGATCGGGGGAATGAGCAGTTCTTC.

V gene TRBV7-2 combines with J gene TRBJ1-2; D is ambiguous. The V gene's germline CDR1 is SGHTA and CDR2 FQGNSA. This CDR3 contains 13 residues. Deletions cut 0 bases from V and 8 bases from J, with 10 bases between. This CDR3 is CASSLAEGTGYTF. The CDR3, as DNA: TGTGCCAGCAGCTTAGCTGAGGGCACGGGCTACACCTTC.

In its sample, this clone was seen a few times. The genes are TRBV5-1 and TRBJ2-7, with TRBD1 identical over 7 bases. The V gene end was trimmed by 6 bases and the J gene end by 3 bases; junction bases not matched to a gene: 9. This CDR3 comprises 14 residues. Germline CDR1 and CDR2: SGHRS and YFSETQ. This CDR3 reads CASKVGTENYEQYF. The CDR3 DNA reads TGCGCCAGCAAAGTCGGGACAGAAAACTACGAGCAGTACTTC.

J is TRBJ1-1 and V is TRBV29-1; D is undetermined. This CDR3 comprises 11 residues. Trimming cost V 6 bases and J 10 bases, with 15 bases left between them. Per the germline V gene, CDR1 is SQVTM and CDR2 is ANQGSEA. The CDR3 region is CSVAQSSRAFF. CDR3 DNA sequence: TGCAGCGTCGCACAGTCCTCACGAGCTTTCTTT.

The chain joins TRBV6-5 to TRBJ2-5; a weak D match, TRBD2 (6 bases). In germline, CDR1 is MNHEY, CDR2 SVGAGI. V shed 5 bases and J shed 4 bases, with 8 bases lying between them. The CDR3 spans 12 residues. CDR3 protein: CASSMGGETQYF. The CDR3 bases are TGTGCCAGCAGTATGGGGGGAGAGACCCAGTACTTC.

The chain recombines TRBV3-1 (or the pseudogene TRBV3-2) with TRBJ2-7, with D tentatively TRBD2 (5 bases). This CDR3 is built from 12 residues. Germline V gene sequence: CDR1 LGHDT, CDR2 YNNKEL (reference sequence). The germline V and J ends were trimmed by 3 bases and 7 bases, with 10 bases remaining between them. This chain's CDR3 is CASSQVRREQYF. In DNA form, the CDR3 reads TGTGCCAGCAGCCAGGTTAGGAGGGAGCAGTACTTC.

This clone was seen more than once but under ten times. The chain carries TRBV14 and TRBJ2-1, with TRBD2 matching over 7 bases. The CDR3 covers 11 residues. V gave up 1 base and J gave up 12 bases; unmatched junction bases: 0. The V gene's germline CDR1 is SGHDN and CDR2 FVKESK. The CDR3, as DNA: TGTGCCAGCAGCCAAGGCGGGAGGCAGTTCTTC. This encodes CASSQGGRQFF.

This clone was seen a single time. This chain connects TRBV19 to TRBJ1-1; 11 bases match TRBD1. Germline assignment: CDR1 LNHDA and CDR2 SQIVND (reference sequence). This CDR3 is 15 amino acids long. Germline trimming cut 5 bases from V and 5 bases from J; bases unmatched to any gene: 7. The CDR3 reads CASSSGQGARTEAFF. In DNA, the CDR3 is TGTGCCAGTAGTTCTGGACAGGGGGCGCGTACTGAAGCTTTCTTT.

The V call is TRBV20-1, the J call TRBJ1-1; D perhaps matches TRBD1 (5 bases). Germline V CDR1 and CDR2: DFQATT, SNEGSKA (reference sequence). This CDR3 comprises 13 residues. The germline V and J ends were trimmed by 3 bases and 6 bases, with 14 bases remaining between them. The CDR3 spells CSASADSLSEAFF. CDR3 coding DNA: TGCAGTGCTAGTGCCGACAGTCTTTCTGAAGCTTTCTTT.

The CDR3, as DNA: TGTGCCAGCAGCTTAGTATCGGGGGACGCTGGGGCCCAGTACTTC. The encoded protein is CASSLVSGDAGAQYF. The chain carries TRBV7-9 and TRBJ2-5, with a weak D call TRBD2 (6 bases). V shed 1 base and J shed 9 bases, with 18 bases lying between them. This CDR3 has 15 residues. CDR1 and CDR2 from the germline V gene are SEHNR and FQNEAQ (reference sequence).

The chain employs TRBV29-1 and TRBJ1-2; tentatively, D is TRBD1 (5 bases). The CDR3 is made up of 12 amino acids. V lost 6 bases, J lost 2 bases, and 10 bases lay in between. Germline V gene data show CDR1 as SQVTM and CDR2 as ANQGSEA. CDR3: CSVQAQNYGYTF. The CDR3 region has the DNA TGCAGCGTACAGGCTCAGAACTATGGCTACACCTTC.

This chain uses TRBV21-1 with TRBJ1-5. TRBV21-1 is noted as a pseudogene. The CDR3 is 18 amino acids. Here the CDR3 reads CASSNYRTWEGSGQPQHF. CDR3 sequence (DNA): TGTGCCAGCAGCAATTATAGGACCTGGGAGGGAAGCGGTCAGCCCCAGCATTTT.